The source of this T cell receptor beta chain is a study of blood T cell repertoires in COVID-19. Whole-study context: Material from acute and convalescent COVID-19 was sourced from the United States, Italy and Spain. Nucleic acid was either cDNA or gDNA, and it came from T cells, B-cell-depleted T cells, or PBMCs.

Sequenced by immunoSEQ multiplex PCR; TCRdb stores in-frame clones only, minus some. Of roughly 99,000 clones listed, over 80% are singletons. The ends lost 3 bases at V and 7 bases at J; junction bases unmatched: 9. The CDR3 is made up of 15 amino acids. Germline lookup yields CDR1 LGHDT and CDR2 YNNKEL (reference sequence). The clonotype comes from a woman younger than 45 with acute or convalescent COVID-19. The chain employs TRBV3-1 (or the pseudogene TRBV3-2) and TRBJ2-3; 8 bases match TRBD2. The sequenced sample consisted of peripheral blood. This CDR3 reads CASSQSGGGRYTQYF. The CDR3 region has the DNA TGTGCCAGCAGCCAGTCCGGGGGCGGGAGGTATACGCAGTATTTT.